This T cell receptor beta chain was documented in a study of CD8+CD57+ T cells in acquired aplastic anemia. At the level of the study: When averaged, DNA from sorted CD4+ and CD8+ cells came to about 2.9 ug.

It was patients with CD8+CD57+ cell expansion by flow cytometry who were chosen for sequencing. Severe acquired aplastic anemia was diagnosed in all patients. Blood came from patients not yet given any therapy. This clonotype was recorded many times. Its antigen is as yet unknown. CDR1 LNHDA and CDR2 SQIVND come from the germline V gene (reference sequence). This CDR3 comprises 13 residues. Trimming took 5 bases from V and 1 from J, leaving 8 bases between them. Using genomic DNA as the template, TCR beta VDJ and CDR3 profiling was carried out. TCRdb ran MiXCR on the reads and lists one entry per CDR3 protein. In the table there are fewer than 200,000 distinct CDR3 sequences, roughly 48% of which are singletons. Findings of the study overall: Researchers report that around 29 CD8+ CDR3 sequences appeared in both patients and controls.

Sequencing was carried out using sorted CD4+, CD8+, or CD8+CD57+ T cells (not recorded which) from PBMCs. The receptor's source is a human donor with aplastic anemia. The chain recombines TRBV19 with TRBJ1-2, with D perhaps matching TRBD1 (6 bases). The CDR3 here is CASSVQGNYGYTF. CDR3 nucleotide sequence: TGTGCCAGTAGTGTACAGGGTAACTATGGCTACACCTTC.